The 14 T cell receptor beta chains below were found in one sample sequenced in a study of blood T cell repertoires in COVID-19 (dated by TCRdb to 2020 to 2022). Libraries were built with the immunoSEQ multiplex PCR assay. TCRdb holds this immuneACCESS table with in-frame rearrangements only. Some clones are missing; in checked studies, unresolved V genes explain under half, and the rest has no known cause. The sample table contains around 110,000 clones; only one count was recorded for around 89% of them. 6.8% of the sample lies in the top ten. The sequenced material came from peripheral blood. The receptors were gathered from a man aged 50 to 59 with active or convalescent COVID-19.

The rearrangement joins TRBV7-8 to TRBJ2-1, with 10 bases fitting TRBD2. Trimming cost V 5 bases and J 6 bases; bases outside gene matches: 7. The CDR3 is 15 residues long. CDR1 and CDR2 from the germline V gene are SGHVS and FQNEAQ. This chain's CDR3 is CASSQGLAGGNEQFF. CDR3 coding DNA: TGTGCCAGCAGCCAAGGGTTAGCGGGAGGCAATGAGCAGTTCTTC.

CDR3 protein: CASSQHRVLGEQYF. The CDR3 coding sequence is TGCGCCAGCAGCCAGCACAGGGTGCTCGGGGAGCAGTACTTC. This chain uses TRBV4-3 with TRBJ2-7, with D tentatively TRBD1 (6 bases). Trimming stripped 3 bases from V and 7 bases from J, with 16 bases between. This CDR3 comprises 14 residues. Germline V CDR1 and CDR2: LGHNA, YSLEER.

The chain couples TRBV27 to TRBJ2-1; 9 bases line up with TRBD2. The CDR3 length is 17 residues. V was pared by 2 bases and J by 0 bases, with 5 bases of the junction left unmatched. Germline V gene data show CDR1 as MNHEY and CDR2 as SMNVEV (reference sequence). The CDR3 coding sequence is TGTGCCAGCAGTTTAGCGGGGGGGACTTTCTCCTACAATGAGCAGTTCTTC. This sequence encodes CASSLAGGTFSYNEQFF.

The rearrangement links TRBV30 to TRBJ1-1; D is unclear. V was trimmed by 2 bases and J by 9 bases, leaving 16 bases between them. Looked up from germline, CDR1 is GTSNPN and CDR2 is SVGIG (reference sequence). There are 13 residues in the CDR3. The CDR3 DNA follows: TGTGCCTGGAGTTCACGCCTTTCTGAGAAAGCTTTCTTT. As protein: CAWSSRLSEKAFF.

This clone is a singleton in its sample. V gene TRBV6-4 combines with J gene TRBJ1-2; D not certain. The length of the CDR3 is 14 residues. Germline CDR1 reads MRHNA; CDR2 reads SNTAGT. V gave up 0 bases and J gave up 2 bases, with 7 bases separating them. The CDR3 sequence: CASSDSLRNYGYTF. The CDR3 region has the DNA TGTGCCAGCAGTGACTCGCTGAGAAACTATGGCTACACCTTC.

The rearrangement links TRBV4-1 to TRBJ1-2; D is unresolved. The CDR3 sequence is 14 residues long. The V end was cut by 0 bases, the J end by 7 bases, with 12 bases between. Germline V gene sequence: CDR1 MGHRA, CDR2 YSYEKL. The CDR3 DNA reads TGCGCCAGCAGCCAAGATCAACAATCCTCTGGCTACACCTTC. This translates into CASSQDQQSSGYTF.

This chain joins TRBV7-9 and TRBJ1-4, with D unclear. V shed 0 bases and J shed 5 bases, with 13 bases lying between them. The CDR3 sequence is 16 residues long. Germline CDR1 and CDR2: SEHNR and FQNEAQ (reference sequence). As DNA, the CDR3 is TGTGCCAGCAGCTTAGCGCGGGCAGGCGGGAATGAAAAACTGTTTTTT. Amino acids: CASSLARAGGNEKLFF.

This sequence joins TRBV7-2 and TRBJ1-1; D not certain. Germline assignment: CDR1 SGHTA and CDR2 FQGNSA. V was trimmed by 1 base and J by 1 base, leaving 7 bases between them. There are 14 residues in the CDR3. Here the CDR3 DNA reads TGTGCCAGCAGCTTAGGCGGCCCGAACACTGAAGCTTTCTTT. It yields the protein CASSLGGPNTEAFF. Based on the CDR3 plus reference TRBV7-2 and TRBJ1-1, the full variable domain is GAGVSQSPSNKVTEKGKDVELRCDPISGHTALYWYRQSLGQGLEFLIYFQGNSAPDKSGLPSDRFSAERTGGSVSTLTIQRTQQEDSAVYLCASSLGGPNTEAFFGQGTRLTVV.

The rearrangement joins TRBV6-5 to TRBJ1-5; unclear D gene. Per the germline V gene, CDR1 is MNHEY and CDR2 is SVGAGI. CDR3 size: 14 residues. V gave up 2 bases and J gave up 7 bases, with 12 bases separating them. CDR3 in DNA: TGTGCCAGCAGTTACAGGAGGGAGAGCCAGCCCCAGCATTTT. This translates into CASSYRRESQPQHF.

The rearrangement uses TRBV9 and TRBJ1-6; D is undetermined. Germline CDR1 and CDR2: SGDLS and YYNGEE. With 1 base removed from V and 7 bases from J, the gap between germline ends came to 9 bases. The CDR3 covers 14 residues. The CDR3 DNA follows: TGTGCCAGCAGCGTAAGTCAGGAAAATTCACCCCTCCACTTT. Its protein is CASSVSQENSPLHF. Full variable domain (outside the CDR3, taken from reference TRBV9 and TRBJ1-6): DSGVTQTPKHLITATGQRVTLRCSPRSGDLSVYWYQQSLDQGLQFLIQYYNGEERAKGNILERFSAQQFPDLHSELNLSSLELGDSALYFCASSVSQENSPLHFGNGTRLTVT.

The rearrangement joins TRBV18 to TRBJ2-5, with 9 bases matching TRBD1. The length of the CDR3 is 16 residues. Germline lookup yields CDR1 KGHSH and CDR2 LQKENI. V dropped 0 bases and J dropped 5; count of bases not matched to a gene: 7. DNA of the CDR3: TGTGCCAGCTCACCACCGGGACAGGGAGGTATGGAGACCCAGTACTTC. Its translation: CASSPPGQGGMETQYF. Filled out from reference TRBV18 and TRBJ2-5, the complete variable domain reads NAGVMQNPRHLVRRRGQEARLRCSPMKGHSHVYWYRQLPEEGLKFMVYLQKENIIDESGMPKERFSAEFPKEGPSILRIQQVVRGDSAAYFCASSPPGQGGMETQYFGPGTRLLVL.

CDR3 region: CATSRGTGGIMNTEAFF. CDR3 bases: TGTGCCACCAGCAGGGGGACAGGGGGCATAATGAACACTGAAGCTTTCTTT. This rearrangement joins TRBV15 to TRBJ1-1; 12 nucleotides line up with TRBD1. The CDR3 sequence is 17 residues long. In germline, CDR1 is LNHNV, CDR2 YYDKDF (reference sequence). J gave up 0 bases and V 3 bases, and 5 bases lay outside the gene matches.

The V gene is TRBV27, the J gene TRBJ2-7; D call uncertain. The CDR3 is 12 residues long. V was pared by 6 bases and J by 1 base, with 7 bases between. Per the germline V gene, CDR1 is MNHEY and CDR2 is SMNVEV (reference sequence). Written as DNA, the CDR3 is TGTGCCAGCAGATCACAGTCCTACGAGCAGTACTTC. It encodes CASRSQSYEQYF.

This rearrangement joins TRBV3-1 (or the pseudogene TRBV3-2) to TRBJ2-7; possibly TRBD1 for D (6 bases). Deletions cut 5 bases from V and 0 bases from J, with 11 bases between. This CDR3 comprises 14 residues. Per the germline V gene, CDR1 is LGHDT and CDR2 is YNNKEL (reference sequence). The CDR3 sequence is CASSSGVVSYEQYF. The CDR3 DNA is TGTGCCAGCAGCTCAGGGGTGGTCTCCTACGAGCAGTACTTC.